This entry lists 12 T cell receptor beta chains sequenced from one sample in a study of T cells in women clearing cervical HPV infection. Assay used: immunoSEQ multiplex PCR; TCRdb lists only in-frame clones, some missing. Reported are tens of thousands of clones; the ten largest clones contain about 9.1%. Sequencing was done on a sample of blood buffy coat. These receptors all come from a woman between 18 and 69 years old with a cervical HPV16 infection that either progressed to CIN3+ or cleared (not recorded which).

About this clone: The CDR3 extends 3 residues past the end of the read, so its final part is completed from the germline J gene. This chain connects TRBV18 to TRBJ2-7; 7 bases are shared with TRBD1. This CDR3 has 14 amino acids. Germline lookup yields CDR1 KGHSH and CDR2 LQKENI. V lost 2 bases, J lost 3 bases, and 4 bases stayed unmatched. The CDR3 reads CASSPWDRLYEQYF. The covered CDR3 bases are TGTGCCAGCTCACCATGGGACAGACTCTACGAG.

With respect to this clone: The sequence runs out 3 residues before the end of the CDR3; the remainder is reconstructed from the germline J gene. The chain uses TRBV19 and TRBJ1-4; 10 bases are a match to TRBD1. CDR3 length: 16 amino acids. Germline CDR1 and CDR2: LNHDA and SQIVND (reference sequence). Germline trimming cut 10 bases from V and 5 bases from J; bases unmatched to any gene: 13. The sequenced part of the CDR3 DNA is TGTGCCACCTCGTCCCGGGACAGGGGCCACAATGAAAAA. Translation: CATSSRDRGHNEK. The whole CDR3 is CATSSRDRGHNEKLFF. Together with reference TRBV19 and TRBJ1-4, the CDR3 gives the full variable domain: DGGITQSPKYLFRKEGQNVTLSCEQNLNHDAMYWYRQDPGQGLRLIYYSQIVNDFQKGDIAEGYSVSREKKESFPLTVTSAQKNPTAFYLCATSSRDRGHNEKLFFGSGTQLSVL.

Comment on this clone: Coverage ceases 3 residues before the CDR3 finishes, and the germline J gene fills in the end. The V call is TRBV4-1, the J call TRBJ2-3; no firm D call. The CDR3 spans 16 residues. V gave up 1 base and J gave up 5 bases, with 16 bases separating them. Per germline, CDR1 MGHRA and CDR2 YSYEKL. CDR3 DNA, as far as it was read: TGCGCCAGCAGCCAAGGGCAGAGGAACCTAGGAGATACG. Translated, it gives CASSQGQRNLGDT. The full-length CDR3 reads as CASSQGQRNLGDTQYF.

This clone registers medium-sized by frequency. The CDR3 spells CASSILAGATDTQYF. The sequenced part of the CDR3 DNA is TGTGCCAGTAGTATATTAGCGGGGGCGACGGATACG. This rearrangement joins TRBV19 to TRBJ2-3, with 9 bases that match TRBD2. The CDR3 is cut off 3 residues early in the read; its end comes from the germline J gene. The CDR3 covers 15 residues. Looked up from germline, CDR1 is LNHDA and CDR2 is SQIVND (reference sequence). V was pared by 2 bases and J by 6 bases, with 6 bases of the junction left unmatched.

The CDR3 DNA, read in part, is TGTGCCAGCAGCTTAAGGGCCGGGACTCCAGGGCAAGAGACC. This sequence encodes CASSLRAGTPGQET. The full CDR3 is CASSLRAGTPGQETQYF. The chain links TRBV7-3 to TRBJ2-5; D possibly corresponds to TRBD2 (6 bases). Read coverage stops 3 residues before the CDR3 terminus; the germline J gene supplies the remainder. From germline, CDR1 is SGHTA and CDR2 FQGTGA. V was shortened by 1 base and J by 2 bases, with 17 bases between the two germline ends. The CDR3 runs to 17 residues. The whole variable domain, remainder taken from reference TRBV7-3 and TRBJ2-5, is GAGVSQTPSNKVTEKGKYVELRCDPISGHTALYWYRQSLGQGPEFLIYFQGTGAADDSGLPNDRFFAVRPEGSVSTLKIQRTERGDSAVYLCASSLRAGTPGQETQYFGPGTRLLVL.

Details on this clone: The read ends 3 residues early relative to the CDR3; the germline J gene fills the gap. This sequence joins TRBV19 and TRBJ2-5; 7 bases align to TRBD1. This CDR3 has 14 amino acids. The germline V gene encodes CDR1 LNHDA and CDR2 SQIVND (reference sequence). V shed 0 bases, J shed 6 bases, and the junction held 4 bases outside the gene matches. The CDR3: CASSIDNRGKTQYF. The CDR3 DNA, read in part, is TGTGCCAGTAGTATAGACAACAGGGGAAAGACC.

The CDR3 bases that were read are TGTGCCAGCAGCTTAGCTTTACGGGGGACCTCCTACGAG. This codes for CASSLALRGTSYE. The full CDR3 reads CASSLALRGTSYEQYF. V and J are TRBV7-2 and TRBJ2-7; the D gene is possibly TRBD2 (6 bases). The CDR3 end is not reached by the read, which stops 3 residues before it; the germline J gene fills it in. Germline V gives CDR1 SGHTA, CDR2 FQGNSA. Trimming removed 0 bases at V and 0 bases at J, with 12 bases between. The CDR3 is made up of 16 amino acids.

A note on this clone: The read ends 3 residues before the CDR3 terminus; that terminus is restored from the germline J gene. This chain joins TRBV20-1 and TRBJ2-7, with no clear D. The V end was cut by 3 bases, the J end by 0 bases, with 9 bases between. Germline loops: CDR1 DFQATT, CDR2 SNEGSKA (reference sequence). The CDR3 contains 13 residues. CDR3 region: CSASSTSSYEQYF. CDR3 bases read: TGCAGTGCTAGCTCTACGAGCTCCTACGAG.

Here the CDR3 reads CASSGTGLGGELFF. The sequenced part of the CDR3 DNA is TGTGCCAGCAGCGGTACAGGGCTGGGCGGGGAG. V gene TRBV5-6 combines with J gene TRBJ2-2, with D possibly being TRBD1 (6 bases). With the read ending 3 residues before the CDR3 end, the germline J gene is used to fill in that end. CDR3 size: 14 residues. Germline CDR1 SGHDT, CDR2 YYEEEE. The V end was cut by 4 bases, the J end by 7 bases, with 14 bases between.

As concerns this clone: With the read ending 3 residues before the CDR3 end, the germline J gene is used to fill in that end. The rearrangement joins TRBV2 to TRBJ1-1; D gene ambiguous. The germline CDR1 and CDR2 sequences are SNHLY and FYNNEI. The CDR3 is 14 residues long. The sequenced CDR3 bases are TGTGCCAGCAGCGGCGCCGGGGAGAGGACGGGA. It encodes CASSGAGERTG. The full CDR3 reads CASSGAGERTGAFF.

Concerning this clone itself: Read sequence stops 3 residues before the CDR3 end, and the germline J gene provides the missing end. The gene calls are TRBV6-2 or TRBV6-3 and TRBJ2-2; tentative D call: TRBD2 (6 bases). This CDR3 region has 15 residues. The germline CDR1 and CDR2 sequences are MNHEY and SVGEGT. The V end lost 5 bases, the J end lost 3 bases, and 13 bases lay between the germline ends. The CDR3 is CASSTGSGDTGELFF. CDR3 bases read: TGTGCCAGCAGTACGGGATCGGGGGACACCGGGGAG.

To note about this clone: The read halts 3 residues ahead of the CDR3 end, with the missing end drawn from the germline J gene. The V call is TRBV2, the J call TRBJ2-7; 7 nucleotides align to TRBD1. This CDR3 contains 14 residues. Per germline, CDR1 SNHLY and CDR2 FYNNEI. After removal of 5 bases from V and 6 bases from J, the junction contained 10 bases not matched to a gene. CDR3 region: CASSLEDRVSEQYF. The sequenced part of the CDR3 DNA is TGTGCCAGCAGTCTCGAAGACAGGGTGAGCGAG. Complete variable domain (other parts from reference TRBV2 and TRBJ2-7): EPEVTQTPSHQVTQMGQEVILRCVPISNHLYFYWYRQILGQKVEFLVSFYNNEISEKSEIFDDQFSVERPDGSNFTLKIRSTKLEDSAMYFCASSLEDRVSEQYFGPGTRLTVT.